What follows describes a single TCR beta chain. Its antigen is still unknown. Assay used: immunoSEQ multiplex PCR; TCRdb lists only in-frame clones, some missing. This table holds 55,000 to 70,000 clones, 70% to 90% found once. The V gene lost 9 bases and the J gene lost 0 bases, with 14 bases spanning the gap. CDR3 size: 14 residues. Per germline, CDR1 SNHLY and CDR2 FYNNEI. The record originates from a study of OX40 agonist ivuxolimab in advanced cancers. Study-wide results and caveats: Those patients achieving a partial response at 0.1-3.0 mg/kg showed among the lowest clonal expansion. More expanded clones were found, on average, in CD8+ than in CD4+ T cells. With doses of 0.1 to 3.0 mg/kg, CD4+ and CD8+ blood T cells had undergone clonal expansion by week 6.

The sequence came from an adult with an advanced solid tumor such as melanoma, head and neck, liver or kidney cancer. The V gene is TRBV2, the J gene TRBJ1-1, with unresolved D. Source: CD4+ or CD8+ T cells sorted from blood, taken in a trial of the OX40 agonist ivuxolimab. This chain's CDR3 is CASIATRLNTEAFF. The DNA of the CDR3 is TGTGCCAGTATTGCGACTCGGCTGAACACTGAAGCTTTCTTT. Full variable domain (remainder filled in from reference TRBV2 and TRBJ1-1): EPEVTQTPSHQVTQMGQEVILRCVPISNHLYFYWYRQILGQKVEFLVSFYNNEISEKSEIFDDQFSVERPDGSNFTLKIRSTKLEDSAMYFCASIATRLNTEAFFGQGTRLTVV.